Sequencing of this T cell receptor beta chain was carried out in a study of T cell responses to AZD1222 COVID-19 vaccine. On this clone itself: Its antigen is unidentified.

Measured with immunoSEQ multiplex PCR; TCRdb has only the in-frame clones, and not every one. The data show around 100,000 clones, with more than 75% seen just once and 4% to 4.5% held by the top ten. V was trimmed by 3 bases and J by 6 bases, leaving 2 bases between them. CDR1 and CDR2 from the germline V gene are LNHDA and SQIVND (reference sequence). The CDR3 is made up of 11 amino acids. Study conclusions and caveats: Along spike, vaccine-associated CD4 TCRs were found throughout, with dominance at 160-218 and 743-854. After two AZD1222 doses, spike-specific TCR breadth and depth rose versus day 0.

The clonotype was recovered from an adult in good health. This sequence joins TRBV19 and TRBJ2-2; D not resolved. The input for sequencing was peripheral blood, taken on day 0 of MenACWY control vaccination. Here the CDR3 DNA reads TGTGCCAGTAGTATCTCCGGGGAGCTGTTTTTT. Its translation: CASSISGELFF.